Listed below are T cell receptor beta chains from one sample, sequenced in a study of molecular identifiers for immune sequencing clone quantification. TCRdb reanalysed the PCR reads using MiXCR and keeps one entry per CDR3 protein. The sample lists approximately 20,000 distinct CDR3 sequences; 20% to 25% were seen once. The sample was naive CD8+ T cells from blood, with Jurkat cell RNA spiked in. The source is a human donor in good health. Some libraries in this study had Jurkat cell RNA spiked in. Each CDR3 is given with its conserved first and last residue. The D gene is left open where the match is weak. Clone size is not always given. Where it is, it says once, few, many or a class for expanded clones.

TRBV28	many	NA	TRBJ2-2	TGTGCCAGCAGTTTCGGAGGGGCGGGGGAGCTGTTTTTT	CASSFGGAGELFF
TRBV6-2/TRBV6-3	many	TRBD2	TRBJ2-1	TGTGCCAGCGGACTAGCGGCATTGTACAATGAGCAGTTCTTC	CASGLAALYNEQFF
TRBV12-3/TRBV12-4	few	TRBD2	TRBJ2-2	TGTGCCAGCAGTTTAGGAGCGGGAGTTACCGAGGAGCTGTTTTTT	CASSLGAGVTEELFF
TRBV7-9	many	TRBD2	TRBJ2-1	TGTGCCAGCAGCTCAGACCCCACTAGCGGGAGGTACAATGAGCAGTTCTTC	CASSSDPTSGRYNEQFF
TRBV12-3/TRBV12-4	medium-sized	NA	TRBJ2-1	TGTGCCAGCAGCACGGACTACGGGCCCAATGAGCAGTTCTTC	CASSTDYGPNEQFF
TRBV5-1	NA	TRBD2	TRBJ2-1	TGCGCCAGCAGCCCAAGCGGGAGTTATATATATGAGCAGTTCTTC	CASSPSGSYIYEQFF
TRBV7-2	many	TRBD2	TRBJ2-3	TGTGCCAGCAGCCCCGGTAGGGCGGGAGTGGTCGGCGGTACGCAGTATTTT	CASSPGRAGVVGGTQYF
TRBV28	few	TRBD2	TRBJ2-3	TGTGCCAGCAGTTTATTGCCCACCCCAGCGGGAGGGACAGATACGCAGTATTTT	CASSLLPTPAGGTDTQYF
TRBV5-4	NA	TRBD2	TRBJ2-3	TGTGCCAGCAGCTTGGGCCCAGCGGGAGGGGACACAGATACGCAGTATTTT	CASSLGPAGGDTDTQYF
TRBV7-9	few	TRBD1	TRBJ1-3	TGTGCCAGCAGCTTCCAAGACAGGGCATTCGGAAACACCATATATTTT	CASSFQDRAFGNTIYF
TRBV27	many	NA	TRBJ2-1	TGTGCCAGCGGTTGGACCAACTCCAATGAGCAGTTCTTC	CASGWTNSNEQFF
TRBV7-3	many	TRBD2	TRBJ2-1	TGTGCCAGCAGCTCTGGACTAGCGGTCTCGGATGAGCAGTTCTTC	CASSSGLAVSDEQFF
TRBV4-3	NA	NA	TRBJ2-7	TGCGCCAGCAGCCAATGGCAGTCCTACGAGCAGTACTTC	CASSQWQSYEQYF
TRBV6-5	many	TRBD2	TRBJ2-1	TGTGCCAGCAGTTACCCGGGACTAGCGGGACTATACAATGAGCAGTTCTTC	CASSYPGLAGLYNEQFF
TRBV5-6	many	NA	TRBJ1-1	TGTGCCAGCAGCCGGGGGGGCACTGAAGCTTTCTTT	CASSRGGTEAFF
TRBV9	many	NA	TRBJ2-3	TGTGCCAGCAGCGGGTCGGCGGATACGCAGTATTTT	CASSGSADTQYF
TRBV28	many	NA	TRBJ2-7	TGTGCCAGCAGTTATCGCCGGGACCGAGGGGGAGAGCAGTACTTC	CASSYRRDRGGEQYF
TRBV5-1	many	NA	TRBJ2-3	TGCGCCAGCAGCTTGGTCGGACAGAGCACAGATACGCAGTATTTT	CASSLVGQSTDTQYF
TRBV16	many	NA	TRBJ2-7	TGTGCCAGCAGCCAATACGCGACGGGGGAGCAGTACTTC	CASSQYATGEQYF
TRBV10-3	many	NA	TRBJ2-7	TGTGCCATCAGTGCGGGAGGGGGCGGAGGCGAGCAGTACTTC	CAISAGGGGGEQYF
TRBV5-6	NA	NA	TRBJ2-2	TGTGCCAGCAGCCGCGGAGTGAACACCGGGGAGCTGGTTTTT	CASSRGVNTGELVF
TRBV29-1	NA	NA	TRBJ2-7	TGCAGCGTTGAGGGCTCCGGGGCCTACGAGCAGTACTTC	CSVEGSGAYEQYF
TRBV13	many	TRBD1	TRBJ2-1	TGTGCCAGCAGCCTTCAGGGTTTCCAGGGGGCCAATGAGCAGTTCTTC	CASSLQGFQGANEQFF
TRBV4-3	medium-sized	TRBD1	TRBJ2-7	TGCGCCAGCAGCCTGGGGACAGGGAGGGAGCAGTACTTC	CASSLGTGREQYF
TRBV6-5	many	NA	TRBJ2-5	TGTGCCAGCAGTTACTTGAACAGCAAAGAGACCCAGTACTTC	CASSYLNSKETQYF
TRBV10-2	once	NA	TRBJ2-4	TGCGCCAGTGAAACAGGGCTGCCCGGAATTCAGTACTTC	CASETGLPGIQYF
TRBV29-1	few	NA	TRBJ1-1	TGCAGCGTTGATTTGGGGAGCACTGAAGCTTTCTTT	CSVDLGSTEAFF
TRBV18	few	NA	TRBJ2-7	TGTGCCAGCTCACCCTATGTCGGACAAGCCTACGAGCAGTACTTC	CASSPYVGQAYEQYF
TRBV19	NA	TRBD1	TRBJ2-6	TGTGCCAGTAGTATTGGGACAGGGACGTCTGGGGCCAACGTCCTGACTTTC	CASSIGTGTSGANVLTF
TRBV7-2	many	NA	TRBJ2-3	TGTGCCAGCAGCCGGGACGGCCGTATAGGTTTGGATACGCAGTATTTT	CASSRDGRIGLDTQYF
TRBV7-2	many	NA	TRBJ2-5	TGTGCCAGCAGCCTACCTGGGCTAATGGATAGCACAGAGACCCAGTACTTC	CASSLPGLMDSTETQYF
TRBV20-1	many	NA	TRBJ1-2	TGCAGTGCTACGGACAGACCCTTGGGCTACACCTTC	CSATDRPLGYTF
TRBV9	many	TRBD2	TRBJ2-7	TGTGCCAGCAGCGCAGTAAAGCGGGACGGAATCGAGCAGTACTTC	CASSAVKRDGIEQYF
TRBV7-3	many	NA	TRBJ2-3	TGTGCCAGCAGCTTACTTTCGGGAGCAGATACGCAGTATTTT	CASSLLSGADTQYF
TRBV20-1	NA	TRBD2	TRBJ2-3	TGCAGTGCTACCCTGGGACTAGCGGGAGCATCAGATACGCAGTATTTT	CSATLGLAGASDTQYF
TRBV11-2	NA	NA	TRBJ2-3	TGTGCCAGCAGCTTAGAGAGAGATACGCAGTATTTT	CASSLERDTQYF